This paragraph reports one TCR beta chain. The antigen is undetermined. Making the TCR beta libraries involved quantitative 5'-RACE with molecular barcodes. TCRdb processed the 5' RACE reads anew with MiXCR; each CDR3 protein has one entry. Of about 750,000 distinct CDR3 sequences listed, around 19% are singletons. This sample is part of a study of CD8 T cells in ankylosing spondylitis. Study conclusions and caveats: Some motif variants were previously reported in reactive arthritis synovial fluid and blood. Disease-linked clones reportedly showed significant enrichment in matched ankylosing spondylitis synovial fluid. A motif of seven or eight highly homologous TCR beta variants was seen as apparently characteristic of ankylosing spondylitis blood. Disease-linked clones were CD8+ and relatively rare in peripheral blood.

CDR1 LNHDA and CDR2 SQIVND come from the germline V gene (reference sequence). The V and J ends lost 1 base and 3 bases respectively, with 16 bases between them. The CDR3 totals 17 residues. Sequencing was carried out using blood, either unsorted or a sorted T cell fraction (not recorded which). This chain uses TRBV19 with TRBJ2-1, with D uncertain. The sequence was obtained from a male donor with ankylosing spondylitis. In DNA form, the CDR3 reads TGTGCCAGTAGTATAGTCGGTTACTCGGTTTTCTACAATGAGCAGTTCTTC. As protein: CASSIVGYSVFYNEQFF.